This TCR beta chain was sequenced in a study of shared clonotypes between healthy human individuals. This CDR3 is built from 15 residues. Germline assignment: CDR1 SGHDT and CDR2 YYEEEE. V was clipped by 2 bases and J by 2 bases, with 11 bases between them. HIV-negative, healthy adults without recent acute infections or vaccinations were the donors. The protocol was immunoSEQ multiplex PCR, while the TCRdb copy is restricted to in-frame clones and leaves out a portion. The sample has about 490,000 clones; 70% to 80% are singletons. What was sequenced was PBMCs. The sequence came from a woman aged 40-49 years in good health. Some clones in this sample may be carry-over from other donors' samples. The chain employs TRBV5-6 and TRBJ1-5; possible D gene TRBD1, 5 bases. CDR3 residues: CASSLRGRGNQPQHF. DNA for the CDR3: TGTGCCAGCAGCTTACGGGGACGGGGCAATCAGCCCCAGCATTTT.